This T cell receptor (beta chain) was identified in a study of blood T cell repertoires in COVID-19. Study in general: The analysed material was cDNA or gDNA that came from T cells, B-cell-depleted T cells, or PBMCs.

Sequencing was performed with immunoSEQ multiplex PCR; in TCRdb, only in-frame clones are kept and a portion is missing. The sample carries about 330,000 clones, about 87% recorded once. The CDR3 extends over 19 amino acids. Per germline, CDR1 SGHRS and CDR2 YFSETQ. The ends lost 2 bases at V and 4 bases at J; junction bases unmatched: 16. It was during active infection that Seattle patients were enrolled and then longitudinally followed. This chain links TRBV5-1 with TRBJ1-3; 9 nucleotides agree with TRBD1. Sequenced material: peripheral blood. The TCR comes from a man aged 30-40 years with COVID-19, enrolled during active disease. The CDR3: CASSFSTPRQGVAGNTIYF. CDR3 DNA sequence: TGCGCCAGCAGCTTCTCCACCCCCAGACAGGGGGTCGCCGGAAACACCATATATTTT.